Following are 3 T cell receptor beta chains from one sample sequenced in a study of cytomegalovirus exposure and HLA in healthy donors. The PCR employed 60 Vbeta primers together with 13 Jbeta primers. Repertoires were generated with immunoSEQ multiplex PCR, while TCRdb's copy carries only in-frame clones and drops some. The table shows some 150,000 clones, with about 77% occurring only once. Sequenced input: PBMCs. These TCRs come from a woman in her forties or fifties in good health and CMV-seronegative.

The rearrangement joins TRBV28 to TRBJ2-7, with D tentatively TRBD2 (6 bases). This CDR3 is built from 15 residues. Looked up from germline, CDR1 is MDHEN and CDR2 is SYDVKM. V lost 6 bases, J lost 2 bases, and 17 bases lay in between. CDR3 protein: CASRDLASAPYEQYF. The CDR3 DNA reads TGTGCCAGCAGGGACCTAGCGTCAGCCCCCTACGAGCAGTACTTC.

In this sample, this clone turned up once. The chain joins TRBV19 to TRBJ2-5; tentatively, D is TRBD1 (5 bases). The CDR3 length is 13 residues. CDR1 LNHDA and CDR2 SQIVND come from the germline V gene (reference sequence). Trimming removed 6 bases at V and 0 bases at J, with 8 bases between. The CDR3 coding sequence is TGTGCCAGTAGCCCCAGGGACCAAGAGACCCAGTACTTC. This sequence encodes CASSPRDQETQYF.

The chain employs TRBV6-6 and TRBJ1-2; 7 nucleotides agree with TRBD1. Germline V lookup: CDR1 MNHNY, CDR2 SVGAGI (reference sequence). The trim removed 5 bases at V and 5 bases at J, leaving 11 bases unmatched. The CDR3 has 15 amino acids. The CDR3 nucleotides are TGTGCCAGCAGTCAATACAGGGGACTTGGGTATGGCTACACCTTC. This gives the protein CASSQYRGLGYGYTF.